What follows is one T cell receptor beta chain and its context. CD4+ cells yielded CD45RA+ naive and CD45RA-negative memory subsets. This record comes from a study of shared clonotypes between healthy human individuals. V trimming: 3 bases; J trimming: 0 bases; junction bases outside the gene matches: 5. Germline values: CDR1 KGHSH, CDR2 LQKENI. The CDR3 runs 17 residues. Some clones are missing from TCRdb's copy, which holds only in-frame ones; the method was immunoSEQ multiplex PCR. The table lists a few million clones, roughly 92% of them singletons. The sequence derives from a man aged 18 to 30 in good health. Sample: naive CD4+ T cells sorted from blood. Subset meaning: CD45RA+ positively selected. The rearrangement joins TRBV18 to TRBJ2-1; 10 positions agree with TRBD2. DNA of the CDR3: TGTGCCAGCTCACCTCCGGGACTAGCGAGCTCCTACAATGAGCAGTTCTTC. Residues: CASSPPGLASSYNEQFF.